What follows are 27 T cell receptor beta chains derived from one specimen sequenced in a study of cytomegalovirus exposure and HLA in healthy donors. The PCR made use of 60 Vbeta and 13 Jbeta primers. TCRdb's table, derived via immunoSEQ multiplex PCR, lists solely in-frame clones and lacks some. The sample yields 100,000 to 150,000 clones, more than 70% seen once. Sequencing was done on a sample of PBMCs. The receptors shown here come from a man in his forties or fifties in good health and CMV-seropositive.

J is TRBJ2-4 and V is TRBV7-9; 7 nucleotides agree with TRBD1. The junction had 10 bases not matched to a gene; V was cut back by 4 bases and J by 16 bases. The CDR3 length is 12 residues. Germline V gene sequence: CDR1 SEHNR, CDR2 FQNEAQ (reference sequence). The CDR3 loop reads CASSYQGVPSYF. CDR3 nucleotide sequence: TGTGCCAGCAGCTACCAGGGGGTCCCCAGCTACTTC.

This clone was observed a single time. The chain is built from TRBV27 and TRBJ1-2; D is unresolved. The length of the CDR3 is 13 residues. Germline V lookup: CDR1 MNHEY, CDR2 SMNVEV (reference sequence). Trimming pared 5 bases from V and 8 bases from J, leaving 15 bases between. For the CDR3, the DNA is TGTGCCAGCAGTGGCGGCCCAGCAAAGGGCTACACCTTC. It specifies CASSGGPAKGYTF.

This clone has a single count. The V gene is TRBV5-1, the J gene TRBJ2-5; 7 bases line up with TRBD2. The end of the DNA fits TRBJ2-7 better, so the J call may be wrong. Looked up from germline, CDR1 is SGHRS and CDR2 is YFSETQ. There are 14 residues in the CDR3. CDR3 bases: TGCGCCAGCAGCCCGGGGGAGGGCACATACGAGCAGTACTTC. This gives the protein CASSPGEGTYEQYF.

CDR3 sequence reads: CASSRGRAQPGPNVLTF. The CDR3 region has the DNA TGTGCCAGCAGCCGTGGGAGGGCGCAGCCGGGGCCCAACGTCCTGACTTTC. The chain couples TRBV5-4 to TRBJ2-6, with 7 bases that match TRBD2. The V gene's germline CDR1 is SGHNT and CDR2 YYREEE (reference sequence). J was trimmed by 8 bases and V by 4 bases; bases with no gene match: 15. CDR3 size: 17 residues.

This rearrangement joins TRBV7-2 to TRBJ2-3, with D tentatively TRBD2 (7 bases). Per the germline V gene, CDR1 is SGHTA and CDR2 is FQGNSA. V was pared by 5 bases and J by 1 base, with 16 bases between. CDR3 length: 16 amino acids. CDR3: CASSPGLEGGTDTQYF. CDR3 nucleotide sequence: TGTGCCAGCAGCCCCGGACTAGAGGGGGGCACAGATACGCAGTATTTT.

This rearrangement joins TRBV18 to TRBJ1-4; 8 nucleotides agree with TRBD1. The junction had 6 bases not matched to a gene; V was cut back by 3 bases and J by 12 bases. The CDR3 has 13 amino acids. Per germline, CDR1 KGHSH and CDR2 LQKENI. CDR3 nucleotides: TGTGCCAGCTCACCGGACAGGGAGGTGGAACTGTTTTTT. This encodes CASSPDREVELFF. Filled out from reference TRBV18 and TRBJ1-4, the complete variable domain reads NAGVMQNPRHLVRRRGQEARLRCSPMKGHSHVYWYRQLPEEGLKFMVYLQKENIIDESGMPKERFSAEFPKEGPSILRIQQVVRGDSAAYFCASSPDREVELFFGSGTQLSVL.

V and J are TRBV7-3 and TRBJ1-1; D may be TRBD1 (5 bases). The V gene lost 5 bases and the J gene lost 4 bases, with 11 bases spanning the gap. CDR3 length equals 13 residues. Germline V gives CDR1 SGHTA, CDR2 FQGTGA. This CDR3 reads CASSVTGGTEAFF. The CDR3 DNA sequence: TGTGCCAGCAGCGTTACGGGGGGCACTGAAGCTTTCTTT.

The chain links TRBV5-4 to TRBJ2-6; TRBD2 matches at 7 bases. CDR1 SGHNT and CDR2 YYREEE come from the germline V gene (reference sequence). V lost 4 bases to trimming and J lost 0 bases; unmatched junction nucleotides: 1. The CDR3 loop spans 15 amino acids. Here the CDR3 reads CASSTGGSGANVLTF. CDR3 DNA sequence: TGTGCCAGCAGCACGGGGGGCTCTGGGGCCAACGTCCTGACTTTC. The full variable domain, its missing parts supplied by reference TRBV5-4 and TRBJ2-6, is ETGVTQSPTHLIKTRGQQVTLRCSSQSGHNTVSWYQQALGQGPQFIFQYYREEENGRGNFPPRFSGLQFPNYSSELNVNALELDDSALYLCASSTGGSGANVLTFGAGSRLTVL.

The chain recombines TRBV7-9 with TRBJ1-4; 10 bases match TRBD1. V dropped 4 bases and J dropped 7; count of bases not matched to a gene: 9. The CDR3 has 16 amino acids. Germline V gives CDR1 SEHNR, CDR2 FQNEAQ (reference sequence). The CDR3 DNA follows: TGTGCCAGCAGCTACGCGGGACAGGGGAACAGTGAAAAACTGTTTTTT. Translating it yields CASSYAGQGNSEKLFF.

Only a few counts were recorded for this clone. The chain recombines TRBV29-1 with TRBJ2-6, with D maybe TRBD1 (5 bases). There are 14 residues in the CDR3. The ends were cut back, 4 bases at V and 1 base at J, with 8 bases in the middle. Germline V gives CDR1 SQVTM, CDR2 ANQGSEA. Here the CDR3 DNA reads TGCAGCGTTGCCCAGGGTTCTGGGGCCAACGTCCTGACTTTC. It specifies CSVAQGSGANVLTF.

The gene calls are TRBV5-8 and TRBJ1-5; the D gene is possibly TRBD1 (6 bases). V lost 0 bases to trimming and J lost 6 bases, with 16 bases between them. CDR1 is SGHTS, CDR2 YDEGEE, per germline. The CDR3 consists of 16 residues. The CDR3 loop reads CASSLGRRPGAQPQHF. For the CDR3, the DNA is TGTGCCAGCAGCTTGGGGCGACGGCCAGGGGCTCAGCCCCAGCATTTT.

The chain carries TRBV19 and TRBJ1-2; 10 bases map to TRBD1. J was trimmed by 6 bases and V by 6 bases; bases with no gene match: 7. This CDR3 comprises 14 residues. Germline lookup yields CDR1 LNHDA and CDR2 SQIVND (reference sequence). As DNA, the CDR3 is TGTGCCAGTAGAACGGGACAGGGGTTTGATGGCTACACCTTC. Translation: CASRTGQGFDGYTF.

The chain links TRBV19 to TRBJ1-2; the match to TRBD1 covers 9 bases. Looked up from germline, CDR1 is LNHDA and CDR2 is SQIVND (reference sequence). V shed 5 bases and J 2 bases; nucleotides not matched to a gene: 3. CDR3 length: 14 amino acids. The CDR3 here is CASSGTGRNYGYTF. The CDR3 DNA reads TGTGCCAGTAGTGGGACAGGGAGGAACTATGGCTACACCTTC.

Only a few counts were recorded for this clone. The chain recombines TRBV6-5 with TRBJ1-2; D not certain. The CDR3 length is 14 residues. V lost 2 bases and J 2 bases, leaving 9 bases between the germline ends. CDR1 MNHEY and CDR2 SVGAGI come from the germline V gene. For the CDR3, the DNA is TGTGCCAGCAGTTACGGGCAGGAAAACTATGGCTACACCTTC. This codes for CASSYGQENYGYTF.

This clone was observed a few times. The chain has TRBV27 and TRBJ1-5, with 7 bases fitting TRBD1. V was clipped by 1 base and J by 3 bases; unmatched bases: 3. The germline V gene has CDR1 MNHEY and CDR2 SMNVEV (reference sequence). CDR3 length equals 15 residues. The CDR3 DNA follows: TGTGCCAGCAGTTTATACACAGGGGTCAATCAGCCCCAGCATTTT. Amino acid sequence: CASSLYTGVNQPQHF.

The chain uses TRBV10-1 and TRBJ1-4, with D hard to call. This CDR3 spans 15 amino acids. The germline V gene has CDR1 WNHNN and CDR2 SYGVQD (reference sequence). The V gene lost 0 bases and the J gene lost 0 bases, with 5 bases spanning the gap. The CDR3 DNA reads TGCGCCAGCAGTGAGTCGACTGCAACTAATGAAAAACTGTTTTTT. It encodes CASSESTATNEKLFF.

This clone has a single count. V and J are TRBV5-1 and TRBJ2-5; 11 nucleotides line up with TRBD1. CDR3 length: 17 residues. V lost 0 bases, J lost 4 bases, and 8 bases stayed unmatched. CDR1 is SGHRS and CDR2 is YFSETQ in the germline V gene. This chain's CDR3 is CASSLEMDRGPGETQYF. The CDR3 DNA sequence: TGCGCCAGCAGCTTGGAGATGGACAGGGGGCCGGGAGAGACCCAGTACTTC.

In DNA, the CDR3 is TGTGCCAGCAGCCGTAGCGGGACCCAAGAGACCCAGTACTTC. This encodes CASSRSGTQETQYF. The V gene is TRBV4-2, the J gene TRBJ2-5; 8 bases agree with TRBD2. The CDR3 runs 14 residues. Germline V gene sequence: CDR1 LGHNA, CDR2 YNFKEQ. V dropped 4 bases and J dropped 1; count of bases not matched to a gene: 2.

This clone was seen only once. The chain is built from TRBV4-1 and TRBJ1-2; a possible D gene is TRBD1 (6 bases). The germline V and J ends were trimmed by 3 bases and 7 bases, with 12 bases remaining between them. The CDR3 covers 13 residues. Germline CDR1 MGHRA, CDR2 YSYEKL. CDR3 protein: CASSHPGTSGYTF. As DNA, the CDR3 is TGCGCCAGCAGCCACCCCGGGACAAGTGGCTACACCTTC.

The rearrangement uses TRBV13 and TRBJ2-7; a weak D match, TRBD1 (6 bases). Trimming pared 2 bases from V and 2 bases from J, leaving 22 bases between. Germline lookup yields CDR1 PRHDT and CDR2 FYEKMQ (reference sequence). CDR3 size: 18 residues. CDR3 sequence: CASSLRGTPHGKAYEQYF. Written as DNA, the CDR3 is TGTGCCAGCAGCTTAAGGGGGACACCCCATGGGAAAGCCTACGAGCAGTACTTC.

This clone was seen more than once but under ten times. This sequence joins TRBV10-3 and TRBJ2-3; 7 bases are a match to TRBD1. The ends lost 2 bases at V and 2 bases at J; junction bases unmatched: 4. This CDR3 has 15 residues. Germline assignment: CDR1 ENHRY and CDR2 SYGVKD. The chain's CDR3 is CAISEGQVNTDTQYF. The CDR3 nucleotides are TGTGCCATCAGTGAGGGACAGGTTAACACAGATACGCAGTATTTT.

This clone was counted between two and nine times. A read error may produce the germline difference seen at one junction end. CDR3 in amino acids: CASGRQSSNEQFF. The CDR3 DNA reads as TGTGCTAGTGGTCGACAGTCCTCCAATGAGCAGTTCTTC. The V call is TRBV12-5, the J call TRBJ2-1, with D possibly TRBD1 on 5 matching bases. The CDR3 loop spans 13 amino acids. CDR1 is LGHNT, CDR2 FRNRAP, per germline.

The chain carries TRBV21-1 and TRBJ2-7; the table's D gene call, TRBD2, was not cross checked with the DNA. TRBV21-1 is shown as a pseudogene. The CDR3 length is 18 residues. CDR3 nucleotides: TGTGCCAGCAGCGCGCCTCTGGGGACTAGCGACTCCCGGGCGCCGACGTACTTC. Translation: CASSAPLGTSDSRAPTYF.

The rearrangement links TRBV28 to TRBJ2-7; perhaps TRBD1 as D (5 bases). The germline V gene encodes CDR1 MDHEN and CDR2 SYDVKM. The CDR3 sequence is 13 residues long. Trimming pared 1 base from V and 6 bases from J, leaving 10 bases between. The CDR3 nucleotides are TGTGCCAGCAGTTTATCACGGCAGGGCGAGCAGTACTTC. Encoded protein: CASSLSRQGEQYF.

This rearrangement joins TRBV12-5 to TRBJ2-3; D unresolved. The CDR3 totals 12 residues. V gave up 4 bases and J gave up 5 bases, with 7 bases separating them. The V gene's germline CDR1 is LGHNT and CDR2 FRNRAP. This chain's CDR3 is CASGSPGDTQYF. In nucleotides, the CDR3 is TGTGCTAGTGGTTCCCCGGGAGATACGCAGTATTTT.

In its sample, this clone was seen once. The chain employs TRBV28 and TRBJ1-2, with a weak D call TRBD1 (5 bases). The CDR3 is made up of 17 amino acids. V was pared by 2 bases and J by 4 bases, with 20 bases between. CDR1 is MDHEN, CDR2 SYDVKM, per germline. CDR3 residues: CASSLPPGGTGVYGYTF. The DNA for the CDR3 is TGTGCCAGCAGTTTACCCCCCGGGGGAACCGGGGTCTATGGCTACACCTTC.

The chain combines TRBV2 with TRBJ2-3, with 14 bases matching TRBD2. The J segment lost 5 bases and the V segment lost 7 bases, leaving 11 bases of the junction unmatched. The germline CDR1 and CDR2 sequences are SNHLY and FYNNEI. This CDR3 is built from 17 residues. The CDR3 DNA reads TGTGCCAGCAACCTTTTGGGGACTAGCGGGAGTCAAGATACGCAGTATTTT. Its translation is CASNLLGTSGSQDTQYF.